The TCR beta chain under discussion was sequenced for a study of T cell responses to AZD1222 COVID-19 vaccine. Note on this clone: What it binds is unknown.

Study-level findings and limits: Most donors were white British and more were female, and clonal diversity was possibly underestimated.

Germline assignment: CDR1 SNHLY and CDR2 FYNNEI. The CDR3 has 16 residues. J was trimmed by 4 bases and V by 4 bases; bases with no gene match: 6. Clones were sequenced by immunoSEQ multiplex PCR, and TCRdb holds only the in-frame ones, with some missing. The sample has around 99,000 clones; roughly 86% are singletons. This specimen consisted of peripheral blood, obtained on day 0 of MenACWY control vaccination. The TCR sequence derives from an adult in good health. V gene TRBV2 combines with J gene TRBJ2-2; 10 positions match TRBD2. The CDR3: CASSVSSGGRTGELFF. The CDR3 DNA reads as TGTGCCAGCAGTGTCTCTAGCGGGGGCCGCACCGGGGAGCTGTTTTTT.